The clone carrying this TCR beta chain was seen ten or more times. The data were taken from a study of T-cell reconstitution after alpha-beta-depleted transplantation in children. Germline lookup yields CDR1 SGHVS and CDR2 FNYEAQ. V shed 5 bases and J shed 7 bases, with 14 bases lying between them. The CDR3 is 14 amino acids. For TCRbeta, the library was prepared with unique molecular identifiers. TCRdb called the PCR reads again in MiXCR, with one record for every CDR3 protein. This sample carries 6,000 or so distinct CDR3 sequences, 15% to 19% of them seen once, and the ten largest clones take under 90%.

The chain combines TRBV7-6 with TRBJ2-2; D may be TRBD2 (5 bases). This TCR derives from a patient aged 2-15 years who had a stem cell transplant for inherited bone marrow failure, so the T cells may come from the graft donor. Sequencing was performed on PBMCs, mostly from graft donor cells, taken 180 days after TCRalphabeta/CD19-depleted stem cell transplant. The CDR3 DNA follows: TGTGCCAGCAGCCCCCGGACTCTTAACGGGGAGCTGTTTTTT. Translating gives CASSPRTLNGELFF. Full variable domain (remainder filled in from reference TRBV7-6 and TRBJ2-2): GAGVSQSPRYKVTKRGQDVALRCDPISGHVSLYWYRQALGQGPEFLTYFNYEAQQDKSGLPNDRFSAERPEGSISTLTIQRTEQRDSAMYRCASSPRTLNGELFFGEGSRLTVL.